The clone carrying this T cell receptor (beta chain) was seen more than once but under ten times. Its matching antigen is unknown. The data belong to a study of T-cell memory formation after mild COVID-19. With constant-segment primers, 5'RACE yielded cDNA libraries of TCR alpha and TCR beta that carried sample barcodes and UMIs. TCRdb re-analysed the 5' RACE reads in MiXCR, keeping a single row per CDR3 protein. The sample comprises under 250,000 distinct CDR3 sequences, over 9% of which are singletons, and roughly 3.5% rests with the top ten. Germline V gives CDR1 MGHDK, CDR2 SYGVNS. V shed 6 bases and J 6 bases; nucleotides not matched to a gene: 8. CDR3 size: 14 residues. Broader study findings: Day 15 to 85 contracting clones showed balanced CD4/CD8; later expanders leaned CD4+. Pre-infection memory carried some responding clones, suggesting that cross-reactive memory joined. The main location of contracting CD4+ clones was CM and EM, and that of contracting CD8+ clones was EMRA.

This clonotype was obtained from a young man who had mild COVID-19 (a few samples of this study predate the infection). Cell type and time point are not known. The chain employs TRBV25-1 and TRBJ1-2, with TRBD1 matching 9 bases. Sequencing was done on a sample of PBMCs or a T cell subset sorted from them (not recorded which). Written as DNA, the CDR3 is TGTGCCAGCAGGGAGGACAGGGGCCACCATGGCTACACCTTC. Translating gives CASREDRGHHGYTF.